What follows are 11 T cell receptor beta chains derived from one specimen sequenced in a study of post-analysis software for immune sequencing data. Regarding the study as a whole: The five TRBV segments detected at higher frequency in patients than in controls included TRBV5-6, TRBV5-1 and TRBV20-1.

These receptors' targets are unknown. Tagging with unique molecular identifiers was a feature of the TCR beta cDNA libraries. Each CDR3 protein gets one entry after TCRdb re-called the PCR reads with MiXCR. The profile shows 250,000 to 300,000 distinct CDR3 sequences, 36% of them singletons. Sequencing was carried out using blood. Receptor source: a girl aged 10 to 17 with multiple sclerosis.

This clonotype was counted between two and nine times. A much larger clone lies one base from this, so it may be a read error. This chain links TRBV5-1 with TRBJ2-5; D might be TRBD1 (6 bases). The V end was cut by 7 bases, the J end by 5 bases, with 15 bases between. This CDR3 spans 13 amino acids. Germline CDR1 reads SGHRS; CDR2 reads YFSETQ. The CDR3 region has the DNA TGCGCCAGCGCCTTTCTAACAGGGGAGACCCAGTACTTC. Translation gives CASAFLTGETQYF.

This chain links TRBV4-1 with TRBJ2-5; 7 nucleotides agree with TRBD2. J gave up 4 bases and V 3 bases, and 8 bases lay outside the gene matches. Germline V gene data show CDR1 as MGHRA and CDR2 as YSYEKL. CDR3 length equals 15 residues. CDR3 nucleotides: TGCGCCAGCAGCCAGGCCCGACTAGCCTTAGAGACCCAGTACTTC. It translates to CASSQARLALETQYF.

In the case of this clonotype: Possible read error: a much larger clone is one base away. The chain's CDR3 is CASSFKGSGVASYNEQYF. In nucleotides, the CDR3 is TGTGCCAGCAGTTTTAAGGGTAGCGGGGTTGCTTCCTACAATGAGCAGTACTTC. This chain connects TRBV7-9 to TRBJ2-7; 8 nucleotides match TRBD2. Germline V gene lookup returns CDR1 SEHNR and CDR2 FQNEAQ (reference sequence). This CDR3 has 18 residues. Trimming at V came to 6 bases and at J to 7 bases, leaving 23 bases not matched to a gene.

The chain has TRBV12-3 or TRBV12-4 and TRBJ2-7; D unclear. Deletions cut 5 bases from V and 0 bases from J, with 11 bases between. This CDR3 contains 14 residues. The CDR3 bases are TGTGCCAGCAGTCTACTGCTAAGCTCCTACGAGCAGTACTTC. Encoded protein: CASSLLLSSYEQYF.

The CDR3 nucleotides are TGTGCCAGCAGTGAAGCTAAATCAGGGACCGAGACCCAGTACTTC. Its protein product is CASSEAKSGTETQYF. This sequence joins TRBV6-1 and TRBJ2-5, with D perhaps given as TRBD1 or TRBD2 (5 bases each). CDR3 size: 15 residues. V lost 0 bases and J lost 5, with 13 bases in between. Germline CDR1 and CDR2: MNHNS and SASEGT.

This clonotype came up many times. The chain joins TRBV7-8 to TRBJ2-5, with D possibly matching TRBD2 (6 bases). The germline CDR1 and CDR2 sequences are SGHVS and FQNEAQ. V was pared by 1 base and J by 2 bases, with 14 bases between. The CDR3 loop spans 16 amino acids. DNA of the CDR3: TGTGCCAGCAGCTTAGTGTCGGGACTGCGTCAAGAGACCCAGTACTTC. It codes for CASSLVSGLRQETQYF.

Ten or more counts support this clonotype. The J gene is TRBJ1-4, the V gene TRBV10-3; no firm D call. Germline CDR1 and CDR2: ENHRY and SYGVKD. CDR3 length equals 12 residues. V was pared by 2 bases and J by 9 bases, with 7 bases between. CDR3: CAISETTKKLFF. For the CDR3, the DNA is TGTGCCATCAGTGAGACAACAAAAAAACTGTTTTTT.

This clonotype has at least ten counts. The gene calls are TRBV7-9 and TRBJ2-7, with TRBD1 as a possible D gene (5 bases). Trimming pared 5 bases from V and 3 bases from J, leaving 11 bases between. Germline V gene sequence: CDR1 SEHNR, CDR2 FQNEAQ (reference sequence). This CDR3 spans 13 amino acids. In DNA form, the CDR3 reads TGTGCCAGCAGCCCTACCCAGGGCTACGAGCAGTACTTC. Protein sequence: CASSPTQGYEQYF.

Remarks on this clonotype: A much larger clone lies one base from this, so it may be a read error. This sequence joins TRBV11-2 and TRBJ2-5; 8 bases fit TRBD2. CDR1 and CDR2 from the germline V gene are SGHAT and FQNNGV. The V gene end was trimmed by 5 bases and the J gene end by 11 bases; junction bases not matched to a gene: 16. The CDR3 is 15 residues long. CDR3 in amino acids: CASSAGSGGVNEQYF. As DNA, the CDR3 is TGTGCCAGCAGCGCAGGCAGCGGGGGAGTCAATGAGCAGTACTTC.

This clonotype has a count of ten or more. The rearrangement uses TRBV7-9 and TRBJ1-2, with D perhaps TRBD1 (5 bases). Germline CDR1 and CDR2: SEHNR and FQNEAQ (reference sequence). The CDR3 spans 15 residues. Deletions cut 2 bases from V and 5 bases from J, with 15 bases between. The CDR3 loop reads CASSLMRGRPYGYTF. In DNA form, the CDR3 reads TGTGCCAGCAGCTTAATGAGGGGACGGCCATATGGCTACACCTTC.

This clonotype was seen many times. The rearrangement joins TRBV5-1 to TRBJ2-1; TRBD1 matches at 7 bases. The V gene end was trimmed by 2 bases and the J gene end by 8 bases; junction bases not matched to a gene: 4. The CDR3 has 13 residues. Germline CDR1 and CDR2: SGHRS and YFSETQ. The CDR3 DNA reads as TGCGCCAGCAGCTTAAACAGGGGCGATGAGCAGTTCTTC. Translated, it gives CASSLNRGDEQFF.